The 20 T cell receptor beta chains below were found in one sample sequenced in a study of CD8+CD57+ T cells in acquired aplastic anemia. Profiling of TCR beta VDJ combinations and CDR3 sequences used genomic DNA as template. MiXCR was run by TCRdb on the reads, yielding one entry per CDR3 protein. The sample shows around 400,000 distinct CDR3 sequences, about two thirds of them seen only once. The sample was sorted CD4+, CD8+, or CD8+CD57+ T cells (not recorded which) from PBMCs. The receptors were sampled from a human donor in good health, serving as a control.

This clonotype was found many times. The genes are TRBV11-2 and TRBJ1-4; D possibly corresponds to TRBD1 (6 bases). CDR3 length: 15 residues. Deletions cut 3 bases from V and 0 bases from J, with 8 bases between. Per the germline V gene, CDR1 is SGHAT and CDR2 is FQNNGV. This CDR3 reads CASSFTGSTNEKLFF. In DNA form, the CDR3 reads TGTGCCAGCAGCTTCACAGGGTCAACTAATGAAAAACTGTTTTTT.

The V call is TRBV5-6, the J call TRBJ2-3; D uncertain. The germline V gene encodes CDR1 SGHDT and CDR2 YYEEEE. The CDR3 is 13 amino acids. Trimming removed 5 bases at V and 3 bases at J, with 10 bases between. As DNA, the CDR3 is TGTGCCAGCAGTCCGGCGAGGACAGATACGCAGTATTTT. Protein product: CASSPARTDTQYF.

As regards this clonotype: A much larger clone lies one base from this, so it may be a read error. This sequence joins TRBV12-3 or TRBV12-4 and TRBJ1-4; possibly TRBD1 for D (5 bases). The CDR3 consists of 15 residues. The CDR3 sequence: CASSLGGAGNEKPFF. The CDR3 DNA is TGTGCCAGCAGTTTAGGAGGAGCAGGGAACGAAAAACCGTTTTTT.

Points on this clonotype: Compared with germline, one end of the junction differs, possibly owing to a read error. This chain links TRBV7-9 with TRBJ2-3; D possibly uses TRBD1 or TRBD2 (6 bases each). The CDR3 contains 15 residues. Germline V gene sequence: CDR1 SEHNR, CDR2 FQNEAQ (reference sequence). The CDR3 DNA follows: TGCGCCAGCAGCTTGGAGGGGGGTGGGAACGCTACGCAGTATTTT. Its protein product is CASSLEGGGNATQYF. Combining the CDR3 with reference TRBV7-9 and TRBJ2-3 gives the whole variable domain DTGVSQNPRHKITKRGQNVTFRCDPISEHNRLYWYRQTLGQGPEFLTYFQNEAQLEKSRLLSDRFSAERPKGSFSTLEIQRTEQGDSAMYLCASSLEGGGNATQYFGPGTRLTVL.

As to this clonotype: This sequence may be a read error, since a much larger clone differs from it by one base. The V call is TRBV19, the J call TRBJ2-3, with D possibly being TRBD1 (6 bases). V was cut by 5 bases and J by 5 bases, with 17 bases left in between. The germline gives CDR1 LNHDA, CDR2 SQIVND (reference sequence). The CDR3 consists of 15 residues. Here the CDR3 reads CASSPPGRGQDTQYF. The CDR3 nucleotides are TGTGCCAGTAGTCCTCCGGGACGGGGACAAGATACGCAGTATTTT.

The rearrangement links TRBV29-1 to TRBJ1-2; 9 bases map to TRBD1. The V segment lost 6 bases and the J segment 4 bases; nucleotides outside the gene matches: 6. This CDR3 has 13 residues. Germline V gene data show CDR1 as SQVTM and CDR2 as ANQGSEA. This chain's CDR3 is CSVYLDRGYGYTF. In nucleotides, the CDR3 is TGCAGCGTATACCTGGACAGGGGCTATGGCTACACCTTC.

J is TRBJ1-5 and V is TRBV20-1; D possibly corresponds to TRBD1 (5 bases). Germline lookup yields CDR1 DFQATT and CDR2 SNEGSKA (reference sequence). Trimming left V 6 bases short and J 6 bases short, with 15 bases between. The CDR3 extends over 13 amino acids. The CDR3 DNA follows: TGCAGTGCCAGCCAGCAGGGTTCTCAGCCCCAGCATTTT. Translating it yields CSASQQGSQPQHF.

The rearrangement links TRBV2 to TRBJ2-2; D possibly corresponds to TRBD1 (5 bases). The CDR3 sequence is 14 residues long. V lost 6 bases and J 7 bases, leaving 15 bases between the germline ends. Germline V CDR1 and CDR2: SNHLY, FYNNEI. The DNA for the CDR3 is TGTGCCAGCAGGTTGGGAAGGGGCTACGGGGAGCTGTTTTTT. This sequence encodes CASRLGRGYGELFF.

With regard to this clonotype: At one of its ends the junction is not consistent with the germline gene, which may arise from a read error. This sequence joins TRBV12-3 or TRBV12-4 and TRBJ2-7, with 8 positions matching TRBD1. The CDR3 totals 15 residues. CDR3 in DNA: TGTGCCAGCAGTTTAGGGACAGGGCATCAGCTTCAGCATTATTTC. Translated: CASSLGTGHQLQHYF.

This clonotype came up once. At one boundary the junction diverges from the germline segment, which might be a read error. The DNA for the CDR3 is TGTGCCAGCATTCTCCGGGGGTTCGGCCCCCTGCAGTTT. Protein product: CASILRGFGPLQF. The chain combines TRBV7-9 with TRBJ1-6; D is possibly TRBD1 (5 bases). Germline-derived CDR1 and CDR2 are SEHNR and FQNEAQ (reference sequence). The CDR3 consists of 13 residues.

This clonotype was observed at least ten times. The chain carries TRBV3-1 and TRBJ1-5; 8 positions agree with TRBD1. V shed 4 bases, J shed 9 bases, and the junction held 14 bases outside the gene matches. Germline-derived CDR1 and CDR2 are LGHDT and YNNKEL (reference sequence). CDR3 length equals 16 residues. The CDR3 nucleotides read TGTGCCAGCAGCCCCGACAGGGGACTTCAATCAGGGCCCCAGCATTTT. It yields the protein CASSPDRGLQSGPQHF. Full variable domain (remainder filled in from reference TRBV3-1 and TRBJ1-5): DTAVSQTPKYLVTQMGNDKSIKCEQNLGHDTMYWYKQDSKKFLKIMFSYNNKELIINETVPNRFSPKSPDKAHLNLHINSLELGDSAVYFCASSPDRGLQSGPQHFGDGTRLSIL.

This clonotype was seen repeatedly, ten times or more. The J gene is TRBJ2-1, the V gene TRBV12-3 or TRBV12-4; 11 bases map to TRBD2. CDR3 size: 15 residues. V shed 2 bases and J 7 bases; nucleotides not matched to a gene: 4. This CDR3 is CASSLNSGGANEQFF. CDR3 in DNA: TGTGCCAGCAGTTTAAATAGCGGGGGGGCGAATGAGCAGTTCTTC.

This clonotype was detected many times. The chain couples TRBV4-2 to TRBJ2-2; weak D call: TRBD1 (5 bases). CDR3 length: 12 amino acids. Per the germline V gene, CDR1 is LGHNA and CDR2 is YNFKEQ. V lost 6 bases and J 8 bases, leaving 10 bases between the germline ends. For the CDR3, the DNA is TGTGCCAGCAGAGGGGAAAGGGGGGAGCTGTTTTTT. It yields the protein CASRGERGELFF.

This chain uses TRBV19 with TRBJ1-2, with TRBD1 as a possible D gene (5 bases). Trimming removed 6 bases at V and 6 bases at J, with 8 bases between. This CDR3 is 11 amino acids long. CDR1 and CDR2 (germline): LNHDA, SQIVND (reference sequence). CDR3 DNA: TGTGCCAGTAGGACAGAGGATGGCTACACCTTC. Translation: CASRTEDGYTF.

Comment on this clonotype: A much bigger clone sits one base away, suggesting this may be a read error. This chain links TRBV10-3 with TRBJ2-3, with D perhaps assigned TRBD1 or TRBD2 (5 bases each). Germline V gene sequence: CDR1 ENHRY, CDR2 SYGVKD. The V end was cut by 10 bases, the J end by 6 bases, with 20 bases between. The CDR3 runs to 14 residues. The chain's CDR3 is CASSPSGKGDTQYF. In nucleotides, the CDR3 is TGTGCCAGCAGCCCCTCCGGGAAGGGGGATACGCAGTATTTT.

V usage is TRBV7-6 and J usage is TRBJ2-1, with 8 bases that match TRBD1. Germline-derived CDR1 and CDR2 are SGHVS and FNYEAQ. This CDR3 spans 18 amino acids. V gave up 5 bases and J gave up 3 bases; unmatched junction bases: 15. DNA for the CDR3: TGTGCCAGCAGCGTTACAGGGGGGACAGAGGCCTACTACAATGAGCAGTTCTTC. As protein: CASSVTGGTEAYYNEQFF. The full variable domain, its missing parts supplied by reference TRBV7-6 and TRBJ2-1, is GAGVSQSPRYKVTKRGQDVALRCDPISGHVSLYWYRQALGQGPEFLTYFNYEAQQDKSGLPNDRFSAERPEGSISTLTIQRTEQRDSAMYRCASSVTGGTEAYYNEQFFGPGTRLTVL.

Many counts were recorded for this clonotype. The CDR3 protein is CASSPPTVWEQYF. DNA for the CDR3: TGTGCCAGCTCACCCCCGACAGTCTGGGAGCAGTACTTC. The V call is TRBV18, the J call TRBJ2-7, with a weak D call TRBD1 (5 bases). With 3 bases removed from V and 7 bases from J, the gap between germline ends came to 13 bases. The CDR3 runs 13 residues. CDR1 is KGHSH and CDR2 is LQKENI in the germline V gene.

Remarks on this clonotype: Because it lacks the conserved phenylalanine or tryptophan at the end, this CDR3 is likely a read error. The chain links TRBV15 to TRBJ1-6; D is possibly TRBD1 (5 bases). CDR3 size: 13 residues. Germline assignment: CDR1 LNHNV and CDR2 YYDKDF (reference sequence). For the CDR3, the DNA is TGTGCCAGCAGCTTAGACAGACAGAGGACCCTCCACTAT. Translation gives CASSLDRQRTLHY.

The chain combines TRBV6-6 with TRBJ1-2, with D maybe TRBD1 (5 bases). Trimming cost V 10 bases and J 8 bases, with 26 bases left between them. The CDR3 contains 15 residues. The V gene's germline CDR1 is MNHNY and CDR2 SVGAGI (reference sequence). The CDR3 region is CAIIDQDIKMAGYTF. CDR3 DNA sequence: TGTGCCATCATCGATCAGGACATCAAAATGGCGGGCTACACCTTC.

This clonotype came up a few times. The rearrangement joins TRBV3-1 to TRBJ1-2; the D gene is possibly TRBD1 (6 bases). Germline lookup yields CDR1 LGHDT and CDR2 YNNKEL (reference sequence). Trimming left V 4 bases short and J 5 bases short, with 20 bases between. The CDR3 runs 16 residues. CDR3 nucleotide sequence: TGTGCCAGCAGCCTATCCGGGACCTCAGGGGCATATGGCTACACCTTC. Amino acid sequence: CASSLSGTSGAYGYTF. The full variable domain, rest sourced from reference TRBV3-1 and TRBJ1-2, is DTAVSQTPKYLVTQMGNDKSIKCEQNLGHDTMYWYKQDSKKFLKIMFSYNNKELIINETVPNRFSPKSPDKAHLNLHINSLELGDSAVYFCASSLSGTSGAYGYTFGSGTRLTVV.